This T cell receptor (beta chain) was profiled in a study of TIL therapy for anti-PD-1-resistant metastatic lung cancer. At the level of the study: Median tumor PD-L1 proportion score was approximately 6.3%. Tumors carried a median 1.5 non-synonymous mutations per megabase.

The CDR3 length is 19 residues. The ends were cut back, 1 base at V and 2 bases at J, with 20 bases in the middle. Germline-derived CDR1 and CDR2 are SGHVS and FNYEAQ. The immunoSEQ assay was v3. Measured with immunoSEQ multiplex PCR; TCRdb has only the in-frame clones, and not every one. The table records about 17,000 clones, over 75% of them present only once. Study-level points and caveats: Treatment-naive, never-smoker and oncogene-addicted patients were overrepresented in this highly selected cohort.

Time point noted: pre-treatment sample, taken before nivolumab and TIL therapy. Stage 4 NSCLC adults joined between October 2017 and January 2020. In regard to this clone: What it recognizes is unknown.

This specimen was blood, taken at baseline. The chain has TRBV7-6 and TRBJ1-4; the D is unclear. The clonotype comes from a person aged 25-85 years with non-small cell lung cancer. The CDR3 loop is CASSLGLSYGRGTNEKLFF. The CDR3 coding sequence is TGTGCCAGCAGCTTAGGACTATCCTATGGGCGCGGGACTAATGAAAAACTGTTTTTT.